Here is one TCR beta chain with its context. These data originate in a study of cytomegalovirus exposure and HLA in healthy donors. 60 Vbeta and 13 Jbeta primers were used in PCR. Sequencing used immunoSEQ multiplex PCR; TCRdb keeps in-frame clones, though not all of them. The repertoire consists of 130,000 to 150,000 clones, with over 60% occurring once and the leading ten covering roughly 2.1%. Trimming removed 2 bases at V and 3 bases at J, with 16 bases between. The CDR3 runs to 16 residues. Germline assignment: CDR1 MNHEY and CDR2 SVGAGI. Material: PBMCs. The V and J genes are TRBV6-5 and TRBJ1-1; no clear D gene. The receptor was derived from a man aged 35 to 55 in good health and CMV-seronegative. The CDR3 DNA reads TGTGCCAGCAGTTACGGCATGCCGCAGGTTGACACTGAAGCTTTCTTT. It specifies CASSYGMPQVDTEAFF.